This paragraph reports one T cell receptor beta chain. The target antigen is unknown. This sample stems from a study of T-cell memory formation after mild COVID-19. Study at large: TCR clusters mostly belonged to single donors.

CDR1 and CDR2 from the germline V gene are WSHSY and SAAADI. The CDR3 sequence is 16 residues long. The V and J ends lost 0 bases and 4 bases, in that order; junction bases with no gene match: 3. General study findings and limits: The study found contracting CD4+ clones mainly in CM and EM and contracting CD8+ clones in EMRA.

Using its own MiXCR run on the 5' RACE reads, TCRdb lists one record per CDR3 protein. The profile shows about 190,000 distinct CDR3 sequences, around a fifth of them singletons. The sample was PBMCs or a T cell subset sorted from them (not recorded which). The clonotype was recovered from an adult woman who had mild COVID-19 (a few samples of this study predate the infection). Cell type and time point are not known. The chain joins TRBV10-2 to TRBJ2-1; 10 bases align to TRBD2. DNA of the CDR3: TGCGCCAGCAGTGAGTCGAGGACTAGCGGATACAATGAGCAGTTCTTC. As protein: CASSESRTSGYNEQFF.